What follows are 20 T cell receptor beta chains derived from one specimen sequenced in a study of graft-versus-host responses after intestinal transplantation. Which antigens these TCRs recognize remains unknown. Assay: immunoSEQ multiplex PCR; the TCRdb copy retains only in-frame clones and omits some. Here the sample spans 80,000 to 100,000 clones, around 91% being singletons. Sequenced here: unstimulated CD4+ T cells sorted from spleen or lymph node cells, sampled before transplant. Receptors originate from a human donor who was the organ donor for an intestinal transplant.

The V gene is TRBV6-4, the J gene TRBJ1-2; D gene ambiguous. The CDR3 runs 14 residues. Trimming took off 0 bases at V and 2 bases at J, with 7 bases between the two ends. CDR1 and CDR2 (germline): MRHNA, SNTAGT. CDR3 sequence (DNA): TGTGCCAGCAGTGACTCCGGCAGGAACTATGGCTACACCTTC. It codes for CASSDSGRNYGYTF.

The CDR3 is CASSRTEAYEQYF. Here the CDR3 DNA reads TGTGCCAGCAGTCGGACAGAAGCCTACGAGCAGTACTTC. The chain employs TRBV6-1 and TRBJ2-7; maybe TRBD1 (6 bases). The V end lost 5 bases, the J end lost 2 bases, and 10 bases lay between the germline ends. The CDR3 extends over 13 amino acids. Germline V gene lookup returns CDR1 MNHNS and CDR2 SASEGT.

The chain has TRBV5-5 and TRBJ1-2; D perhaps matches TRBD1 (6 bases). V was clipped by 2 bases and J by 0 bases, with 11 bases between them. This CDR3 region has 15 residues. Germline lookup yields CDR1 SGHKS and CDR2 YYEKEE (reference sequence). CDR3 amino acids: CASSFRDNPNYGYTF. Written as DNA, the CDR3 is TGTGCCAGCAGCTTCCGGGACAACCCTAACTATGGCTACACCTTC.

This clone has only a few counts. The gene calls are TRBV19 and TRBJ1-1; D is ambiguous. The germline V gene has CDR1 LNHDA and CDR2 SQIVND (reference sequence). Trimming shortened V by 9 bases and J by 11 bases, and 16 bases separated the two germline ends. The CDR3 consists of 11 residues. CDR3 loop: CASLWAGWAFF. CDR3 DNA: TGTGCCAGCCTCTGGGCGGGTTGGGCTTTCTTT.

This rearrangement joins TRBV5-1 to TRBJ2-4; 8 bases align to TRBD1. After removal of 4 bases from V and 1 base from J, the junction contained 4 bases not matched to a gene. The CDR3 length is 15 residues. In germline, CDR1 is SGHRS, CDR2 YFSETQ. As DNA, the CDR3 is TGCGCCAGCAGCGCAGGGGGCGACGCCAAAAACATTCAGTACTTC. Amino acid sequence: CASSAGGDAKNIQYF.

This chain links TRBV4-3 with TRBJ1-2, with 8 bases that match TRBD1. The V gene end was trimmed by 1 base and the J gene end by 8 bases; junction bases not matched to a gene: 6. The CDR3 is made up of 14 amino acids. The V gene's germline CDR1 is LGHNA and CDR2 YSLEER. CDR3 DNA: TGCGCCAGCAGCCAAGCGGGGACAGGTGGAGGCTACACCTTC. It yields the protein CASSQAGTGGGYTF.

Details on this clone: Relative to the germline gene, one junction end is altered; a read error may explain this. The genes are TRBV2 and TRBJ2-5; D is perhaps TRBD1 (6 bases). Germline values: CDR1 SNHLY, CDR2 FYNNEI. The CDR3 covers 13 residues. The chain's CDR3 is CARSGTGQETQYF. CDR3 DNA: TGTGCCAGAAGTGGCACAGGGCAAGAGACCCAGTACTTC.

The chain carries TRBV4-1 and TRBJ2-2; 8 positions match TRBD1. Unmatched junction bases numbered 18, after V lost 9 bases and J lost 9 bases. From germline, CDR1 is MGHRA and CDR2 YSYEKL. This CDR3 has 16 residues. CDR3 in amino acids: CASEKGQGARGRELFF. The DNA for the CDR3 is TGCGCCAGTGAGAAGGGTCAGGGGGCCCGCGGTAGGGAGCTGTTTTTT.

The rearrangement joins TRBV20-1 to TRBJ2-5; D is ambiguous. The CDR3 consists of 11 residues. V lost 3 bases and J 4 bases, leaving 6 bases between the germline ends. Germline CDR1 DFQATT, CDR2 SNEGSKA (reference sequence). This CDR3 is CSASLLETQYF. The CDR3 DNA follows: TGCAGTGCTAGTCTATTAGAGACCCAGTACTTC.

The chain combines TRBV7-9 with TRBJ2-5; 8 bases align to TRBD1. The J call is doubtful: the DNA matches TRBJ2-7 better. The V gene's germline CDR1 is SEHNR and CDR2 FQNEAQ (reference sequence). This CDR3 is 14 amino acids long. Here the CDR3 reads CASSRTGPAYEQYF. The CDR3 region has the DNA TGTGCCAGCAGCAGGACAGGGCCAGCCTACGAGCAGTACTTC.

The CDR3 sequence is CASLGTAGGELFF. The CDR3 bases are TGTGCCAGCCTCGGGACAGCGGGCGGGGAGCTGTTTTTT. V and J are TRBV2 and TRBJ1-3; tentatively, D is TRBD1 (7 bases). The closer fit of TRBJ2-2 to the DNA end suggests the J call may be wrong. The V gene's germline CDR1 is SNHLY and CDR2 FYNNEI. The CDR3 sequence is 13 residues long.

The chain uses TRBV27 and TRBJ2-6, with 8 bases that match TRBD1. Germline lookup yields CDR1 MNHEY and CDR2 SMNVEV (reference sequence). The trim removed 7 bases at V and 0 bases at J, leaving 5 bases unmatched. This CDR3 is built from 16 residues. The CDR3 nucleotides are TGTGCCAGCAAAAGGACAGGGAGCTCTGGGGCCAACGTCCTGACTTTC. Residues: CASKRTGSSGANVLTF.

The J gene is TRBJ1-3, the V gene TRBV7-9; 7 bases match TRBD1. Germline assignment: CDR1 SEHNR and CDR2 FQNEAQ (reference sequence). Unmatched junction bases numbered 5, after V lost 2 bases and J lost 4 bases. The CDR3 runs to 15 residues. CDR3 protein: CASSLHRQGGNTIYF. The CDR3 nucleotides read TGTGCCAGCAGCTTACATCGACAGGGAGGAAACACCATATATTTT.

This chain uses TRBV4-3 with TRBJ2-2; TRBD1 matches at 9 bases. CDR1 is LGHNA, CDR2 YSLEER, per germline. The junction had 4 bases not matched to a gene; V was cut back by 1 base and J by 4 bases. The CDR3 length is 16 residues. CDR3: CASSQVATGGTGELFF. The CDR3 bases are TGCGCCAGCAGCCAAGTGGCGACAGGGGGCACCGGGGAGCTGTTTTTT.

The chain joins TRBV30 to TRBJ2-1; TRBD1 is a possible D gene (6 bases). Trimming took 3 bases from V and 6 from J, leaving 12 bases between them. CDR1 GTSNPN and CDR2 SVGIG come from the germline V gene (reference sequence). The CDR3 is made up of 13 amino acids. The CDR3: CAWRGGFGNEQFF. The CDR3 nucleotides are TGTGCCTGGAGAGGGGGATTTGGCAATGAGCAGTTCTTC.

This chain uses TRBV4-3 with TRBJ1-1, with a possible D match to TRBD1 (5 bases). This CDR3 spans 15 amino acids. The V end lost 2 bases, the J end lost 1 base, and 11 bases lay between the germline ends. Germline-derived CDR1 and CDR2 are LGHNA and YSLEER. DNA for the CDR3: TGCGCCAGCAGCCAACGAAGGACATCGAACACTGAAGCTTTCTTT. Encoded protein: CASSQRRTSNTEAFF.

The genes are TRBV5-5 and TRBJ1-6; 7 positions match TRBD1. CDR1 is SGHKS, CDR2 YYEKEE, per germline (reference sequence). Unmatched junction bases numbered 21, after V lost 9 bases and J lost 9 bases. The CDR3 is 17 residues long. CDR3 DNA sequence: TGTGCCATCCCAATCCCCCCTCCGGGACAGTACCTTTCACCCCTCCACTTT. Translation: CAIPIPPPGQYLSPLHF. Supplemented by reference TRBV5-5 and TRBJ1-6, the full variable domain reads DAGVTQSPTHLIKTRGQQVTLRCSPISGHKSVSWYQQVLGQGPQFIFQYYEKEERGRGNFPDRFSARQFPNYSSELNVNALLLGDSALYLCAIPIPPPGQYLSPLHFGNGTRLTVT.

The V and J genes are TRBV7-6 and TRBJ1-6; D uncertain. V lost 1 base and J lost 0, with 7 bases in between. CDR1 SGHVS and CDR2 FNYEAQ come from the germline V gene. The CDR3 loop spans 16 amino acids. CDR3 sequence reads: CASSLGASSYNSPLHF. The CDR3 DNA sequence: TGTGCCAGCAGCTTAGGGGCGAGCTCCTATAATTCACCCCTCCACTTT. The full variable domain, rest sourced from reference TRBV7-6 and TRBJ1-6, is GAGVSQSPRYKVTKRGQDVALRCDPISGHVSLYWYRQALGQGPEFLTYFNYEAQQDKSGLPNDRFSAERPEGSISTLTIQRTEQRDSAMYRCASSLGASSYNSPLHFGNGTRLTVT.

The V call is TRBV9, the J call TRBJ1-2; tentatively, D is TRBD1 (5 bases). Germline V gene lookup returns CDR1 SGDLS and CDR2 YYNGEE. The CDR3 extends over 15 amino acids. The ends were cut back, 0 bases at V and 4 bases at J, with 13 bases in the middle. CDR3 in amino acids: CASSVDPDSVYGYTF. The CDR3 region has the DNA TGTGCCAGCAGCGTAGACCCAGACAGCGTCTATGGCTACACCTTC. Full variable domain (missing parts from reference TRBV9 and TRBJ1-2): DSGVTQTPKHLITATGQRVTLRCSPRSGDLSVYWYQQSLDQGLQFLIQYYNGEERAKGNILERFSAQQFPDLHSELNLSSLELGDSALYFCASSVDPDSVYGYTFGSGTRLTVV.

The rearrangement joins TRBV27 to TRBJ1-6, with 7 bases fitting TRBD1. The CDR3 totals 16 residues. The germline V gene has CDR1 MNHEY and CDR2 SMNVEV (reference sequence). Unmatched junction bases numbered 9, after V lost 4 bases and J lost 6 bases. CDR3 nucleotides: TGTGCCAGCAGTTCCACCAGGGGGGTCCTTAATTCACCCCTCCACTTT. Its protein is CASSSTRGVLNSPLHF.